Listed below are T cell receptor beta chains from one sample, sequenced in a study of T cell clonotyping in hematopoietic cell transplantation. Clones were read by immunoSEQ multiplex PCR, and TCRdb kept only the in-frame ones, dropping some. Of a few thousand clones detected, about 95% appear once; the ten largest clones hold about 2.5%. The sample consisted of PBMCs, taken 100 days after allogeneic stem cell transplant. The receptor set was obtained from a male patient aged 35-50 years who had an allogeneic stem cell transplant from a related donor, so the T cells may come from the graft donor. Some clones in this sample may be carry-over from other donors' samples. Both conserved end residues are part of each CDR3. The D gene is left open where the match is weak. A row's size may be missing; if present it is once, few, many or a size class.

DNA: TGTGCCAGCAACCGGCGGCCGGCACAGGGGCCCTACGAGCAGTACTTC
CDR3: CASNRRPAQGPYEQYF
size: NA
D: TRBD1
V: TRBV27
J: TRBJ2-7

DNA: TGTGCCAGCGGGGACAAGTATGGCTACACCTTC
CDR3: CASGDKYGYTF
size: NA
D: NA
V: TRBV28
J: TRBJ1-2

DNA: TGTGCCAGCAGTGGGCCGACTAGCGGGAGACGAGAGACCCAGTACTTC
CDR3: CASSGPTSGRRETQYF
size: NA
D: TRBD2
V: TRBV6-1
J: TRBJ2-5

DNA: TGTGCCAGCAGTGAGCAGCCGCCGTCGGTTGGTCAGCCCCAGCATTTT
CDR3: CASSEQPPSVGQPQHF
size: once
D: NA
V: TRBV2
J: TRBJ1-5

DNA: TGTGCCAGCAGCATACGAGGGTCCGGTGAAGCTTTCTTT
CDR3: CASSIRGSGEAFF
size: NA
D: NA
V: TRBV13
J: TRBJ1-1

DNA: TGCGCCAGCAGCTTGCAGGGGAACACTGAAGCTTTCTTT
CDR3: CASSLQGNTEAFF
size: NA
D: NA
V: TRBV5-1
J: TRBJ1-1

DNA: TGTGCCAGCAGCTTAGCGACAGGGGGCTGGACTGAAGCTTTCTTT
CDR3: CASSLATGGWTEAFF
size: NA
D: TRBD1
V: TRBV11-2
J: TRBJ1-1

DNA: TGTGCCAGCAGTTACGTGGGTTCGCGGAACATTCAGTACTTC
CDR3: CASSYVGSRNIQYF
size: NA
D: NA
V: TRBV6-5
J: TRBJ2-4

DNA: TGCGCCAGCAGCCAAGAAAGAGTACTAGCGGGAGGGCCTTCTAAATCCTACGAGCAGTACTTC
CDR3: CASSQERVLAGGPSKSYEQYF
size: NA
D: TRBD2
V: TRBV4-1
J: TRBJ2-7

DNA: TGTGCCAGCAGCTTAGAGTATTCAGATACGCAGTATTTT
CDR3: CASSLEYSDTQYF
size: NA
D: NA
V: TRBV11-3
J: TRBJ2-3

DNA: TGTGCCAGCAGTACGGGGTTCAACGAGCAGTACTTC
CDR3: CASSTGFNEQYF
size: NA
D: NA
V: TRBV6-5
J: TRBJ2-7

DNA: TGTGCCAGCAGCCACGGGAGCTCCTACAATGAGCAGTTCTTC
CDR3: CASSHGSSYNEQFF
size: NA
D: NA
V: TRBV5-6
J: TRBJ2-1

DNA: TGCGCCAGCAGCCGGGGACTAGCGGGAGGCTCAGATACGCAGTATTTT
CDR3: CASSRGLAGGSDTQYF
size: NA
D: TRBD2
V: TRBV5-1
J: TRBJ2-3

DNA: TGCGCCAGCAGCTTGGCTAGCGGGGGGGTGGAGACCCAGTACTTC
CDR3: CASSLASGGVETQYF
size: NA
D: TRBD2
V: TRBV5-1
J: TRBJ2-5

DNA: TGTGCCACCAGACTAGCGGGGGTCGTCGAGACCCAGTACTTC
CDR3: CATRLAGVVETQYF
size: NA
D: TRBD2
V: TRBV10-3
J: TRBJ2-5

DNA: TGTGCCAGCAAAGGGACAGGGGGTGAAAAACTGTTTTTT
CDR3: CASKGTGGEKLFF
size: once
D: TRBD1
V: TRBV2
J: TRBJ1-4

DNA: TGTGCCAGCAGTTACTCGGGGCAAAACGATCAGCCCCAGCATTTT
CDR3: CASSYSGQNDQPQHF
size: NA
D: NA
V: TRBV6-5
J: TRBJ1-5

DNA: TGTGCCATCAGCCCGCAAGTCCTCTACGAGCAGTACTTC
CDR3: CAISPQVLYEQYF
size: NA
D: NA
V: TRBV10-3
J: TRBJ2-7

DNA: TGCGCCAGCAGCGCTGTAACAGGGGGCACTGAAGCTTTCTTT
CDR3: CASSAVTGGTEAFF
size: once
D: TRBD1
V: TRBV5-1
J: TRBJ1-1

DNA: TGTGCCAGCAGTGTGAACCTAGCGGGAGGAAGTTCCTACAATGAGCAGTTCTTC
CDR3: CASSVNLAGGSSYNEQFF
size: NA
D: TRBD2
V: TRBV6-1
J: TRBJ2-1

DNA: TGTGCCAGCTCACCGCGGCGATCCGCCGACTACGAGCAGTACTTC
CDR3: CASSPRRSADYEQYF
size: NA
D: NA
V: TRBV18
J: TRBJ2-7

DNA: TGTGCCAGCAGCGCCAGACAGGGAACTGAGGCTTTCTTT
CDR3: CASSARQGTEAFF
size: NA
D: TRBD1
V: TRBV7-9
J: TRBJ1-1

DNA: TGTGCCAGCAGACGGACAGGGGGTGAAAAACTGTTTTTT
CDR3: CASRRTGGEKLFF
size: NA
D: TRBD1
V: TRBV6-5
J: TRBJ1-4

DNA: TGTGCCAGCAGTGCAACTAGCGGGAGTAGTCCAGATACGCAGTATTTT
CDR3: CASSATSGSSPDTQYF
size: NA
D: TRBD2
V: TRBV6-4
J: TRBJ2-3

DNA: TGTGCCAGCAGCCAGAGACAGGGGCCCGCTAGCACAGATACGCAGTATTTT
CDR3: CASSQRQGPASTDTQYF
size: NA
D: TRBD1
V: TRBV4-2
J: TRBJ2-3

DNA: TGCGCCAGCAGCCCCACAGCAACTAATGAAAAACTGTTTTTT
CDR3: CASSPTATNEKLFF
size: NA
D: NA
V: TRBV5-1
J: TRBJ1-4

DNA: TGTGCCAGCAGTCCGCCCCGGACGACTAACTATGGCTACACCTTC
CDR3: CASSPPRTTNYGYTF
size: NA
D: NA
V: TRBV6-6
J: TRBJ1-2

DNA: TGCGCCAGCAGCTTTGGCAGGGGGCGGGAGCAGTACTTC
CDR3: CASSFGRGREQYF
size: NA
D: TRBD1
V: TRBV5-1
J: TRBJ2-7

DNA: TGTGCCAGCAGTAAACAGGGTACTCTAGCCAAAAACATTCAGTACTTC
CDR3: CASSKQGTLAKNIQYF
size: NA
D: NA
V: TRBV2
J: TRBJ2-4

DNA: TGTGCCTGGAGTAGGGCAGATTCTGAAAAACTGTTTTTT
CDR3: CAWSRADSEKLFF
size: NA
D: NA
V: TRBV30
J: TRBJ1-4

DNA: TGTGCCAGCAGCTTCGGCATGGGGAGGGAGGAGACCCAGTACTTC
CDR3: CASSFGMGREETQYF
size: NA
D: TRBD2
V: TRBV11-3
J: TRBJ2-5

DNA: TGTGCCAGCAGTTTATCTTACCAAGAGACCCAGTACTTC
CDR3: CASSLSYQETQYF
size: NA
D: NA
V: TRBV27
J: TRBJ2-5

DNA: TGTGCCAGCAGTTACGGGGGCCTCGCGGGCGAGCAGTACTTC
CDR3: CASSYGGLAGEQYF
size: NA
D: NA
V: TRBV6-5
J: TRBJ2-7

DNA: TGCAGCGTGTGGGACAGGGGGCTCGCAGATACGCAGTATTTT
CDR3: CSVWDRGLADTQYF
size: NA
D: TRBD1
V: TRBV29-1
J: TRBJ2-3

DNA: TGTGCCAGCCGACGGGACAGACCCTACGAGCAGTACTTC
CDR3: CASRRDRPYEQYF
size: NA
D: TRBD1
V: TRBV28
J: TRBJ2-7